The clone carrying this T cell receptor beta chain has at least ten counts. This may stem from a read error, because a much larger clone lies one nucleotide away. The same CDR3 also results from other DNA sequences found in this sample. TCRdb ran MiXCR on the PCR reads. The table includes 16,000 or so clones, 20% to 25% detected once. The sample is drawn from a study of metastatic and nonmetastatic thyroid tumors. From germline, CDR1 is DFQATT and CDR2 SNEGSKA (reference sequence). Between the trimmed V and J ends, which lost 6 bases and 2 bases, there was a span of 17 bases. CDR3 length: 14 residues. Every patient was untreated before thyroid surgery.

The sequence was obtained from a male donor with papillary thyroid cancer or a benign thyroid nodule (not recorded which). Some clones in this sample may be carry-over from other donors' samples. The sequenced sample was tumor tissue. The chain couples TRBV20-1 to TRBJ2-7; D may be TRBD1 or TRBD2 (5 bases each). CDR3 sequence: CSAAPGPGPYEQYF. CDR3 nucleotide sequence: TGCAGTGCCGCCCCGGGGCCCGGCCCCTACGAGCAGTACTTC.